A selection of T cell receptor beta chains follows, all from one sample in a study of T cells in Graves' hyperthyroidism and ophthalmopathy. TCRdb called the multiplex PCR reads again in MiXCR, with one record for every CDR3 protein. The data show about 640,000 distinct CDR3 sequences, more than 14% seen once. Sequencing was done on a sample of blood. Every receptor here comes from a woman aged 50 to 60 with Graves' ophthalmopathy. Both conserved end residues are part of each CDR3. A D gene is named only where the DNA matches it firmly. Clone size is shown for a subset of rows, as once, few, many or a class of expanded clone.

NA,TRBV7-7,TRBJ2-1,NA,TGTGCTAGCAGCTTAAACCCAATCGACAGCACGATGAACAATGAGCAGTTCTTC,CASSLNPIDSTMNNEQFF
many,TRBV5-1,TRBJ2-4,TRBD2,TGCGCCAGCAGCTTGGAAGGCGGGGGGAGCATTCAGTACTTC,CASSLEGGGSIQYF
many,TRBV6-1,TRBJ2-5,NA,TGTGCCAGCACCCGAACCTCTTCCCGGGTAGAGACCCAGTACTTC,CASTRTSSRVETQYF
many,TRBV28,TRBJ1-4,NA,TGTGCCAGCACTCCCAGGACACGTAATGAAAAACTGTTTTTT,CASTPRTRNEKLFF
many,TRBV7-2,TRBJ2-1,TRBD2,TGTGCCAGCAGCTTAGCGCTGGGGGAGCGGGGTAACAATGAGCAGTTCTTC,CASSLALGERGNNEQFF
few,TRBV25-1,TRBJ1-2,TRBD1,TGTGCCAGCAGATCGGACAGGGGTTCCTATGGCTACACCTTC,CASRSDRGSYGYTF
many,TRBV7-9,TRBJ2-7,TRBD2,TGTGCCAGCAGCCGCTCGGGGGGGGTCGGGTACTATGACGAGCAGTACTTC,CASSRSGGVGYYDEQYF
many,TRBV20-1,TRBJ2-1,NA,TGCAGTGCTAGCGTTCAGGGGGGAGGCGTGGGCAATGAGCAGTTCTTC,CSASVQGGGVGNEQFF
many,TRBV6-6,TRBJ2-5,NA,TGTGCCAGCAGTTACTCGATCTGGGGGGAATACCAAGAGACCCAGTACTTC,CASSYSIWGEYQETQYF
many,TRBV12-3/TRBV12-4,TRBJ1-2,NA,TGTGCCAGCAGAAGCGTCCGCGGAAAAGGCTACACCTTC,CASRSVRGKGYTF
NA,TRBV29-1,TRBJ2-3,TRBD1,TGCAGCGTTGAAGGGACAGGGGGCACAGATACGCAGTATTTT,CSVEGTGGTDTQYF
many,TRBV5-1,TRBJ1-1,NA,TGCGCCAGCAGACATCCTGGCGCGAACACTGAAGCTTTCTTT,CASRHPGANTEAFF
NA,TRBV12-3/TRBV12-4,TRBJ2-7,TRBD1,TGTGCCAGCAGTTTTCGACAGGGGGCGAGGGAGCAGTACTTC,CASSFRQGAREQYF
NA,TRBV7-9,TRBJ1-6,NA,TGTGCCAGCAGCTTATCTGCAGGGTCTAATTCACCCCTCCACTTT,CASSLSAGSNSPLHF
few,TRBV6-1,TRBJ1-2,NA,TGTGCCAGCAGACCTTCAGTTCTCGATGGCTACACCTTC,CASRPSVLDGYTF
few,TRBV3-1,TRBJ1-4,TRBD1,TGTGCCAGCAGTCGGGACAGAAGAGCAACTAATGAAAAACTGTTTTTT,CASSRDRRATNEKLFF
few,TRBV19,TRBJ1-4,NA,TGTGCCAGTAGAAGACAGGCGAGTGAAAAACTGTTTTTT,CASRRQASEKLFF
many,TRBV28,TRBJ2-7,TRBD2,TGTGCCAGCAGTTTAATGACTAGCGGGCCTTACGAGCAGTACTTC,CASSLMTSGPYEQYF
few,TRBV5-1,TRBJ2-5,NA,TGCGCCAGCAGCTTGGAGGTTCGGGGGACGGGACAAGAGACCCAGTACTTC,CASSLEVRGTGQETQYF
many,TRBV24-1,TRBJ2-3,TRBD1,TGTGCCACCAGTGATGTCGACAGGGGCGTCAATACGCAGTATTTT,CATSDVDRGVNTQYF
many,TRBV27,TRBJ1-1,NA,TGTGCCAGCAGGCCGGGGGTGGGGGCTGAAGCTTTCTTT,CASRPGVGAEAFF
NA,TRBV3-1,TRBJ2-2,NA,TGTGCCAGCAAGGTGGGGGGCACCGGGGAGCTGTTTTTT,CASKVGGTGELFF
many,TRBV5-5,TRBJ1-2,NA,TGTGCCAGCAGCTTGGGGACGGCGAGATATGGCTACACCTTC,CASSLGTARYGYTF
many,TRBV7-9,TRBJ2-3,NA,TGTGCCAGCAGCGTAGATCGGGGCTGGGGAGATACGCAGTATTTT,CASSVDRGWGDTQYF
many,TRBV12-3/TRBV12-4,TRBJ2-7,TRBD1,TGTGCCAGCAGCGACTGGGGGACAGGAAACTTTTGGGAGCAGTACTTC,CASSDWGTGNFWEQYF
many,TRBV11-2,TRBJ2-7,NA,TGTGCCAGCAGCCGTTTACCCGCATACAGGGACCTCTACGAGCAGTACTTC,CASSRLPAYRDLYEQYF
many,TRBV7-3,TRBJ2-2,TRBD2,TGTGCCAGCAGCCGTTCTAGCGGGAAGAACACCGGGGAGCTGTTTTTT,CASSRSSGKNTGELFF
NA,TRBV27,TRBJ1-4,TRBD1,TGTGCCAGCATGCTAGCCTGGACAGGGCATCAAAAACTGTTTTTT,CASMLAWTGHQKLFF
many,TRBV6-1,TRBJ1-5,TRBD1,TGTGCCAGCAGACCGGACAGGGGGCGCAATCAGCCCCAGCATTTT,CASRPDRGRNQPQHF